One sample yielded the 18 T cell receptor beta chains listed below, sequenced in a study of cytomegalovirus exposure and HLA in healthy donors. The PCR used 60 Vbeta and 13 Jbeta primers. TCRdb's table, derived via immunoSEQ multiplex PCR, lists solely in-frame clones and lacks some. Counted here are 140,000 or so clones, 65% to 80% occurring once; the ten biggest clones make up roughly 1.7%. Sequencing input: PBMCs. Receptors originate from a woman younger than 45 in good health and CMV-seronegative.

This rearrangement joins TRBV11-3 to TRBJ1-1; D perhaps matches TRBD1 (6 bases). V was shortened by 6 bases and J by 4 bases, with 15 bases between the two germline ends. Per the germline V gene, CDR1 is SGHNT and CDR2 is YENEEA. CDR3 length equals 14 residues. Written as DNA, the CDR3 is TGTGCCAGCAGTCCGGGGAGGGGGTTCACTGAAGCTTTCTTT. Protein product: CASSPGRGFTEAFF.

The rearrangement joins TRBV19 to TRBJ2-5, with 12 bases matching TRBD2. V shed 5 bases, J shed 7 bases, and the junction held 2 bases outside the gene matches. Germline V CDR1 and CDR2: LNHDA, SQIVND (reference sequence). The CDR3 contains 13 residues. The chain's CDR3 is CASSEGLAGTQYF. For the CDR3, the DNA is TGTGCCAGTAGTGAGGGACTAGCGGGGACCCAGTACTTC.

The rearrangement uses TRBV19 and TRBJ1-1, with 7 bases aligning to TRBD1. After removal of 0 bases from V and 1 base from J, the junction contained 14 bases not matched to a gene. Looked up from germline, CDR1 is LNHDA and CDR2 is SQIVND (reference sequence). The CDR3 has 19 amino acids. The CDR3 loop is CASSIDPINEGGENTEAFF. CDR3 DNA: TGTGCCAGTAGTATAGATCCTATTAACGAAGGGGGCGAGAACACTGAAGCTTTCTTT.

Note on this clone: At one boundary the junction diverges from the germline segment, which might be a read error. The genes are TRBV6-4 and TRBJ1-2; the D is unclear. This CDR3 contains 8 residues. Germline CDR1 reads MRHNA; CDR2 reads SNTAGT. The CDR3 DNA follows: TGTGCCAGCAGTGACCCCTCCTTC. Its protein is CASSDPSF.

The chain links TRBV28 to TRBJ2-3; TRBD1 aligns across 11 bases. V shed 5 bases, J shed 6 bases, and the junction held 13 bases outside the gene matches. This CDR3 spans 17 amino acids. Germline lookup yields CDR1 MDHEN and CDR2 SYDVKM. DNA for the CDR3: TGTGCCAGCAGTCCACCCCGGACAGGGGGCGGGGGGGATACGCAGTATTTT. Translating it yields CASSPPRTGGGGDTQYF.

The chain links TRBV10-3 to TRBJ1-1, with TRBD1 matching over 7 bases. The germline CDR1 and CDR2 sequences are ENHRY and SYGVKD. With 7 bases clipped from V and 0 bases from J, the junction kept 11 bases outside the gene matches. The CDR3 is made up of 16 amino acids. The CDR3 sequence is CAITLTQGPMNTEAFF. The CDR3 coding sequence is TGTGCCATCACCCTGACACAGGGGCCAATGAACACTGAAGCTTTCTTT.

As DNA, the CDR3 is TGTGCCAGTAGTATCGTGGAGGTAGCGGGAAACTACGAGCAGTACTTC. Translated: CASSIVEVAGNYEQYF. This rearrangement joins TRBV19 to TRBJ2-7; 8 bases map to TRBD2. This CDR3 has 16 amino acids. J gave up 3 bases and V 3 bases, and 10 bases lay outside the gene matches. The V gene's germline CDR1 is LNHDA and CDR2 SQIVND (reference sequence).

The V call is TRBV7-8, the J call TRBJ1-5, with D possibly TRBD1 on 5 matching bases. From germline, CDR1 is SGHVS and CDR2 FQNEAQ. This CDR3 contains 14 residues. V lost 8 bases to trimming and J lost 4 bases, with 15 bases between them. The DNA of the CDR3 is TGTGCCAGCGGGCTATGGGGGGAAAATCAGCCCCAGCATTTT. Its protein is CASGLWGENQPQHF.

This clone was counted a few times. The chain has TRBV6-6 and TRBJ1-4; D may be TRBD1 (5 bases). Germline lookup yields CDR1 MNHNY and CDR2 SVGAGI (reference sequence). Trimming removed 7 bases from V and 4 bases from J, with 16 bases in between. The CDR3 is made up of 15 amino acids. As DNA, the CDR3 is TGTGCCAGCACCATGGAAGGAGGGGATAATGAAAAACTGTTTTTT. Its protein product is CASTMEGGDNEKLFF.

The CDR3: CASSLGRTGTVNNEQFF. The CDR3 DNA reads as TGCGCCAGCAGCTTGGGGCGGACAGGGACTGTAAACAATGAGCAGTTCTTC. The chain links TRBV5-1 to TRBJ2-1; TRBD1 matches 8 bases. J gave up 5 bases and V 0 bases, and 10 bases lay outside the gene matches. The CDR3 is 17 residues long. The germline CDR1 and CDR2 sequences are SGHRS and YFSETQ.

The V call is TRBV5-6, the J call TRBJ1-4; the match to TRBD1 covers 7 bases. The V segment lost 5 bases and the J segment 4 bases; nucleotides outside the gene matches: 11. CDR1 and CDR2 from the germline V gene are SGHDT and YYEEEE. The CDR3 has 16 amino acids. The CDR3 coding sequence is TGTGCCAGCAGACGAACCACGGACAGGAGTAATGAAAAACTGTTTTTT. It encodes CASRRTTDRSNEKLFF.

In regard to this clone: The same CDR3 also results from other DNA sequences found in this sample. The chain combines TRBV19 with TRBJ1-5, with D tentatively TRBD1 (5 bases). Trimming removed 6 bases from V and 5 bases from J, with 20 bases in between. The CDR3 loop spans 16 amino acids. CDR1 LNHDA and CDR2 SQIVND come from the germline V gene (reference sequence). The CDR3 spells CASRHPGRGRDQPQHF. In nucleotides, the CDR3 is TGTGCCAGTAGACACCCAGGGAGGGGAAGGGATCAGCCCCAGCATTTT.

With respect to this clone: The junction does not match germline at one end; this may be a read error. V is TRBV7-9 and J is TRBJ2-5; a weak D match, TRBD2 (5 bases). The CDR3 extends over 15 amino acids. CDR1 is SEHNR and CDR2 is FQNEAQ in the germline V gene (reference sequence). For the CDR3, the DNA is TGTTCCAGCAGCCGGGTCAGCGGAACCCAAGAGACCCAGTACTTC. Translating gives CSSSRVSGTQETQYF. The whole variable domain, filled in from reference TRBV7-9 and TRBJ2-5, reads DTGVSQNPRHKITKRGQNVTFRCDPISEHNRLYWYRQTLGQGPEFLTYFQNEAQLEKSRLLSDRFSAERPKGSFSTLEIQRTEQGDSAMYLCSSSRVSGTQETQYFGPGTRLLVL.

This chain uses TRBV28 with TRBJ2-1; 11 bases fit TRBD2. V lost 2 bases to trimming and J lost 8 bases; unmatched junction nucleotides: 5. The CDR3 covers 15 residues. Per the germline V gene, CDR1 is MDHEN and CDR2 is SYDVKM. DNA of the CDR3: TGTGCCAGCAGTTTAAATCTAGCGGGAGGCGATGAGCAGTTCTTC. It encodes CASSLNLAGGDEQFF.

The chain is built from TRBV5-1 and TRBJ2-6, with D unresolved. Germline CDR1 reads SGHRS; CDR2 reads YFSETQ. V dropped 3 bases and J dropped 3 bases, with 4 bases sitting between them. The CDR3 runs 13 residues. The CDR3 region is CASSSVGANVLTF. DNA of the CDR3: TGCGCCAGCAGCTCGGTTGGGGCCAACGTCCTGACTTTC.

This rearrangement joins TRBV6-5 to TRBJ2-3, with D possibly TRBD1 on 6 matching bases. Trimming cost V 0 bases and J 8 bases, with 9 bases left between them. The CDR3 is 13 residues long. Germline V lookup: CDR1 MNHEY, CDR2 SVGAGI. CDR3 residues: CASSYSDRRTQYF. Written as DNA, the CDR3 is TGTGCCAGCAGTTACTCTGACAGGCGTACGCAGTATTTT.

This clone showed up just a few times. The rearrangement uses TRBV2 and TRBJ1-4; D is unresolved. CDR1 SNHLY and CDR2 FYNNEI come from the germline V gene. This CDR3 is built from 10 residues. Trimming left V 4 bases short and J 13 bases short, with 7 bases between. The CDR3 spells CASSAGRLFF. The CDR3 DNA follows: TGTGCCAGCAGTGCGGGAAGACTGTTTTTT.

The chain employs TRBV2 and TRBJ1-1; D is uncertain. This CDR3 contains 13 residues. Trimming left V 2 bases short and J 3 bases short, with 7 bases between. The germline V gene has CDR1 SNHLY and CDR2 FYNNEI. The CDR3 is CASSEQVDTEAFF. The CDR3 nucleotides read TGTGCCAGCAGTGAACAGGTCGACACTGAAGCTTTCTTT.